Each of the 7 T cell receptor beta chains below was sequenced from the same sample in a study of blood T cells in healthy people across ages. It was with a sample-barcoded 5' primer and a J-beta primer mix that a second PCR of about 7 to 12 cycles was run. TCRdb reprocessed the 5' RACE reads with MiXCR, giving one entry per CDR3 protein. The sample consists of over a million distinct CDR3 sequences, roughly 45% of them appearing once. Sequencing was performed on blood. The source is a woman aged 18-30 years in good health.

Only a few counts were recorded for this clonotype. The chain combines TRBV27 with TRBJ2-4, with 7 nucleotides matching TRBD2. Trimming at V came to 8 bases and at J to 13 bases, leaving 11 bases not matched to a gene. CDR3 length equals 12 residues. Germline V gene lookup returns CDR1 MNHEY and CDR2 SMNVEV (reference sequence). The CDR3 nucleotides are TGTGCCAGCGGACTAGACTCCTTGGAGCAGTACTTC. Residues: CASGLDSLEQYF.

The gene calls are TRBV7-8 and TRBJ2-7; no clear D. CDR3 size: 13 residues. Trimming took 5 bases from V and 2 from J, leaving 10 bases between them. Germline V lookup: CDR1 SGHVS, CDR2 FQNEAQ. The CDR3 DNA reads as TGTGCCAGCAGCCGTCTGTCCCCCTACGAGCAGTACTTC. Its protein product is CASSRLSPYEQYF. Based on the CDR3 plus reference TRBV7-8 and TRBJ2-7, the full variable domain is GAGVSQSPRYKVAKRGQDVALRCDPISGHVSLFWYQQALGQGPEFLTYFQNEAQLDKSGLPSDRFFAERPEGSVSTLKIQRTQQEDSAVYLCASSRLSPYEQYFGPGTRLTVT.

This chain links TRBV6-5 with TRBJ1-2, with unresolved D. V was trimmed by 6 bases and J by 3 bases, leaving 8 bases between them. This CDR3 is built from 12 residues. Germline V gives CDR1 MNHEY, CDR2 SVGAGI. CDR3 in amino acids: CASRRSDYGYTF. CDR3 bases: TGTGCCAGCAGGCGGTCGGACTATGGCTACACCTTC.

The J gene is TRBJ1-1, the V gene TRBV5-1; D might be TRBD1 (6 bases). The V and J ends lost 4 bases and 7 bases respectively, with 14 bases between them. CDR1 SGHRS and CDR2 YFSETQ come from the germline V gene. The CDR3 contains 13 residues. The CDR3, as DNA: TGCGCCAGCAGCAGCCCGGGGGCGGATGAAGCTTTCTTT. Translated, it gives CASSSPGADEAFF.

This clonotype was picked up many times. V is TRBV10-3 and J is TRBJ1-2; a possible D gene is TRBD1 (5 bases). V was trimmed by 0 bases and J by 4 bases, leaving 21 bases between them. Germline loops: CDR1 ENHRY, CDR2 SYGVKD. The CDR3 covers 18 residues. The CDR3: CAISESTARDAEGYGYTF. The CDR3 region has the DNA TGTGCCATCAGTGAGTCGACCGCCAGGGATGCGGAGGGCTATGGCTACACCTTC.

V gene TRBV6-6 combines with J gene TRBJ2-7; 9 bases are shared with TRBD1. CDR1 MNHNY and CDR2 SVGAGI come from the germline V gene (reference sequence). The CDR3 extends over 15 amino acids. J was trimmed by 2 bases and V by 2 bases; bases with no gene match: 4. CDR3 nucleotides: TGTGCCAGCAGTTACCCCGGGACAGGGACCTACGAGCAGTACTTC. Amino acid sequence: CASSYPGTGTYEQYF.

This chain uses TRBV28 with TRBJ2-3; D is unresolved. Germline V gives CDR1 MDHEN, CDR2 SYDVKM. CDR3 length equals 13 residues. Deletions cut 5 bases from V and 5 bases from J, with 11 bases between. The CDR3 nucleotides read TGTGCCAGCAGTGTACGCATCGGAGATACGCAGTATTTT. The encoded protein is CASSVRIGDTQYF.